Sequencing of this T cell receptor (beta chain) was carried out in a study of blood T cell repertoires in COVID-19. Study information: The United States, Italy and Spain supplied acute and convalescent COVID-19 samples.

This clone was observed a handful of times. As originally analysed: How many nucleated cells were present was estimated from reference gene primer amplification. Produced via immunoSEQ multiplex PCR; TCRdb's table is partial and in-frame only. The DNA gave D and trimming, while V, J and clone size come from that table. The repertoire includes hundreds of thousands of clones, roughly 85% of them detected once, and around 1.8% sits in the top ten. Germline-derived CDR1 and CDR2 are ENHRY and SYGVKD. Trimming cost V 9 bases and J 6 bases, with 15 bases left between them. The CDR3 runs 14 residues. This rearrangement joins TRBV10-3 to TRBJ1-6, with unresolved D. This TCR came from a woman under 40 who had been exposed to COVID-19. The sequenced sample was PBMCs or T cells enriched from blood (not recorded which). The CDR3, as DNA: TGTGCCATACAGTCCGAGATTGGTAATTCACCCCTCCACTTT. The encoded protein is CAIQSEIGNSPLHF.